What follows describes a single TCR beta chain. The CDR3 covers 15 residues. V lost 5 bases and J lost 9, with 22 bases in between. Germline V gene sequence: CDR1 SEHNR, CDR2 FQNEAQ (reference sequence). Each CDR3 protein is one row after TCRdb ran MiXCR on the RACE reads. The sample has fewer than 200,000 distinct CDR3 sequences, 25% to 35% seen once. The sample comes from a study of human T cells and chemical hapten exposure. Study-wide background: DPC 0.01% went on the upper back by patch test, with reading at 6 days.

As for time point: patch test 3, about 24 weeks after DPC sensitization. Treatment reported: therapeutic diphenylcyclopropenone sensitization with weekly scalp DPC. Donation of samples came from alopecia patients who were 18 to 70 years old and suitable for DPC. Whole blood, unfractionated, served as the material for total RNA extraction. The V gene is TRBV7-9, the J gene TRBJ1-1, with no clear D. The source material was whole blood, sampled in connection with sensitization to the hapten diphenylcyclopropenone (DPC). The sequence came from a woman younger than 30 with alopecia areata. Some clones in this sample may be carry-over from other donors' samples. For the CDR3, the DNA is TGTGCCAGCAGCCTTTACTCCCACACGGAGGAGAAAGCTTTCTTT. This encodes CASSLYSHTEEKAFF.